The entry below gives a single TCR beta chain sequence along with its context. As yet, its antigen is unknown. Trimming shortened V by 1 base and J by 9 bases, and 10 bases separated the two germline ends. CDR3 length: 13 residues. Germline loops: CDR1 MNHNS, CDR2 SASEGT. The data stem from a study of T cells in Graves' hyperthyroidism and ophthalmopathy. Broader study findings: Ophthalmopathy stood apart from stable hyperthyroidism in a 13 V-J model. Most expanded thyroid clonotypes above 0.001 recurred in blood.

Any patient presenting with uncontrolled infection, other autoimmune disease, pregnancy or lactation was left out. The CDR3 regions of TCR beta were amplified from RNA transcripts. When the TCR CDR3 underwent first-round RT-PCR, the HTBI primer set was used. TCRdb itself ran the multiplex PCR reads through MiXCR, one entry per CDR3 protein. Of about 400,000 distinct CDR3 sequences detected, over 11% appear once; the ten largest clones hold 25% to 30%. The TCR was taken from a man aged 50 to 59 with Graves' ophthalmopathy. The chain combines TRBV6-1 with TRBJ2-4; maybe TRBD1 (6 bases). Sequencing was performed on blood. The DNA for the CDR3 is TGTGCCAGCAGTGAAGACAGGGTTGGCATTCAGTACTTC. It codes for CASSEDRVGIQYF.